This is a list of T cell receptor beta chains from one sample in a study of vaccination and CD4 T cells after COVID-19. No antigens are known for them. From the PCR reads, TCRdb called clonotypes with MiXCR, one entry per CDR3 protein. The data show approximately 16,000 distinct CDR3 sequences, about 35% seen once. Sample: cultured CD4+ T cells from blood. The receptors shown here come from a human donor with COVID-19. CDR3s include the opening cysteine and the closing phenylalanine or tryptophan. The order of the fields is CDR3 DNA, CDR3 protein, V gene, clone size, J gene, D gene. D genes are given only for firm matches. Clone sizes are given selectively: once, few, many, or a class where the clone is expanded.

cdr3_nt: TGCAGTGCTAGTAAGGCGGGGGGCCATAATTTT
cdr3_aa: CSASKAGGHNF
v_call: TRBV20-1
clone_size: -
j_call: TRBJ2-3
d_call: TRBD2

cdr3_nt: TGTGCCAGCAGTGACAGCGTCGCAGGGGACCATGGCTACACCTTC
cdr3_aa: CASSDSVAGDHGYTF
v_call: TRBV6-1
clone_size: few
j_call: TRBJ1-2
d_call: -

cdr3_nt: TGTGCCAGCAGCTTAGTCAGGGTGTACGGGGAGCTGTTTTTT
cdr3_aa: CASSLVRVYGELFF
v_call: TRBV11-2
clone_size: medium-sized
j_call: TRBJ2-2
d_call: -

cdr3_nt: TGTGCCAGCAGCCGCGCTGGCGGGGGACCCGACATTCAGTACTTC
cdr3_aa: CASSRAGGGPDIQYF
v_call: TRBV5-4
clone_size: -
j_call: TRBJ2-4
d_call: TRBD2

cdr3_nt: TGCAGTGCTAGAGACCCTAGCGGAACCTACGAGCAGTACTTC
cdr3_aa: CSARDPSGTYEQYF
v_call: TRBV20-1
clone_size: few
j_call: TRBJ2-7
d_call: TRBD2

cdr3_nt: TGTGCCAGCAGGACAGGGGAGCACTATGGCTACACCTTC
cdr3_aa: CASRTGEHYGYTF
v_call: TRBV2
clone_size: few
j_call: TRBJ1-2
d_call: TRBD1

cdr3_nt: TGCAGTGCTAGAGACCCGTTGGGGGACCGGGAGACCCAGTACTTC
cdr3_aa: CSARDPLGDRETQYF
v_call: TRBV20-1
clone_size: -
j_call: TRBJ2-5
d_call: -

cdr3_nt: TGTGCCAGCAGCTTAAGGCAGGGTGGCCAAGAGACCCAGTACTTC
cdr3_aa: CASSLRQGGQETQYF
v_call: TRBV7-9
clone_size: few
j_call: TRBJ2-5
d_call: -

cdr3_nt: TGCAGTGCTAGAGACGACTCATACACTGAAGCTTTCTTT
cdr3_aa: CSARDDSYTEAFF
v_call: TRBV20-1
clone_size: once
j_call: TRBJ1-1
d_call: -

cdr3_nt: TGTGCCAGCAGCTTTAATACGCAGTATTTT
cdr3_aa: CASSFNTQYF
v_call: TRBV5-8
clone_size: medium-sized
j_call: TRBJ2-3
d_call: -

cdr3_nt: TGTGCCAGCAGCTCACCGCTGGGACGCCTAACCACAGATACGCAGTATTTT
cdr3_aa: CASSSPLGRLTTDTQYF
v_call: TRBV11-3
clone_size: -
j_call: TRBJ2-3
d_call: -

cdr3_nt: TGTGCCAGCAGCCGTACCGGGGGAGATCATCAGCCCCAGCATTTT
cdr3_aa: CASSRTGGDHQPQHF
v_call: TRBV7-9
clone_size: few
j_call: TRBJ1-5
d_call: -

cdr3_nt: TGTGCCAGCAGCGACCAGTACGGCTATGGCTACACCTTC
cdr3_aa: CASSDQYGYGYTF
v_call: TRBV11-3
clone_size: -
j_call: TRBJ1-2
d_call: -

cdr3_nt: TGTGCCAGCAGTCCGAATCGGGACACTAAAAAACTGTTTTTT
cdr3_aa: CASSPNRDTKKLFF
v_call: TRBV6-4
clone_size: -
j_call: TRBJ1-4
d_call: -

cdr3_nt: TGTGCCAGCAGCCAAGTGACAGATACGCAGTATTTT
cdr3_aa: CASSQVTDTQYF
v_call: TRBV3-1
clone_size: once
j_call: TRBJ2-3
d_call: -

cdr3_nt: TGTGCCAGCAGCTTACAAGGGGAAGAGACCCAGTACTTC
cdr3_aa: CASSLQGEETQYF
v_call: TRBV11-2
clone_size: -
j_call: TRBJ2-5
d_call: -

cdr3_nt: TGTGCCAGCAGCTCGGGACAGGGGGCGAAAGGGAACACTGAAGCTTTCTTT
cdr3_aa: CASSSGQGAKGNTEAFF
v_call: TRBV5-5
clone_size: few
j_call: TRBJ1-1
d_call: TRBD1

cdr3_nt: TGTGCCAGCAGCTTAGCCGAGGGGGCCTACCATGAAGCTTTCTTT
cdr3_aa: CASSLAEGAYHEAFF
v_call: TRBV7-2
clone_size: -
j_call: TRBJ1-1
d_call: TRBD1

cdr3_nt: TGCAGTGCTGAGGGGGACAGGGGTACCTACGAGCAGTACTTC
cdr3_aa: CSAEGDRGTYEQYF
v_call: TRBV20-1
clone_size: few
j_call: TRBJ2-7
d_call: TRBD1

cdr3_nt: TGTGCCAGCCGCCCCGGGGACGGACGAACCTACGAGCAGTACTTC
cdr3_aa: CASRPGDGRTYEQYF
v_call: TRBV25-1
clone_size: -
j_call: TRBJ2-7
d_call: -

cdr3_nt: TGTGCCACCAGTGACCCACGACAGGGAACTAGCACAGATACGCAGTATTTT
cdr3_aa: CATSDPRQGTSTDTQYF
v_call: TRBV24-1
clone_size: -
j_call: TRBJ2-3
d_call: TRBD1

cdr3_nt: TGTGCCAGCAGCCCATTCTCGGGACACCTATCGAGAGAGACCCAGTACTTC
cdr3_aa: CASSPFSGHLSRETQYF
v_call: TRBV11-3
clone_size: -
j_call: TRBJ2-5
d_call: -

cdr3_nt: TGTGCCAGCAGTTACTCGAGAGGGGGGTTGAGGGACTCGAACACTGAAGCTTTCTTT
cdr3_aa: CASSYSRGGLRDSNTEAFF
v_call: TRBV6-5
clone_size: few
j_call: TRBJ1-1
d_call: -

cdr3_nt: TGTGCCAGCAGTTCCCAGGGGAGATACGAGCAGTACTTC
cdr3_aa: CASSSQGRYEQYF
v_call: TRBV6-2/TRBV6-3
clone_size: few
j_call: TRBJ2-7
d_call: -

cdr3_nt: TGTGCCAGCAGCTTTGTGGCTAAACAAGAGACCCAGTACTTC
cdr3_aa: CASSFVAKQETQYF
v_call: TRBV7-9
clone_size: -
j_call: TRBJ2-5
d_call: -

cdr3_nt: TGTGCCAGCAGTTTTTTAGGACAGATGAACACTGAAGCTTTCTTT
cdr3_aa: CASSFLGQMNTEAFF
v_call: TRBV27
clone_size: few
j_call: TRBJ1-1
d_call: -

cdr3_nt: TGTGCCAGCAGCGCGGGGAGGGCTGGAAACACCATATATTTT
cdr3_aa: CASSAGRAGNTIYF
v_call: TRBV7-2
clone_size: -
j_call: TRBJ1-3
d_call: -

cdr3_nt: TGTGCCAGCGGGACTAGCGGGGGGTTGGAGACCCAGTACTTC
cdr3_aa: CASGTSGGLETQYF
v_call: TRBV2
clone_size: once
j_call: TRBJ2-5
d_call: TRBD2

cdr3_nt: TGTGCCAGCAAAAGGGACAGATTCGCGAACACCGGGGAGCTGTTTTTT
cdr3_aa: CASKRDRFANTGELFF
v_call: TRBV27
clone_size: few
j_call: TRBJ2-2
d_call: TRBD1

cdr3_nt: TGTGCCAGCAGTTACCAAACATCGGGGGGCCGAGCAGATACGCAGTATTTT
cdr3_aa: CASSYQTSGGRADTQYF
v_call: TRBV6-2/TRBV6-3
clone_size: -
j_call: TRBJ2-3
d_call: -

cdr3_nt: TGCAGTGCTAGAGGGCAGGGATCCCGGAACACCGGGGAGCTGTTTTTT
cdr3_aa: CSARGQGSRNTGELFF
v_call: TRBV20-1
clone_size: few
j_call: TRBJ2-2
d_call: -

cdr3_nt: TGTGCCAGCAGTTACCCTGGACGGAGTAGGAGCTACACCTTC
cdr3_aa: CASSYPGRSRSYTF
v_call: TRBV6-5
clone_size: -
j_call: TRBJ1-2
d_call: -

cdr3_nt: TGCAGTGCTCTAGTGCCCCCGGTAACCTATAATTCACCCCTCCACTTT
cdr3_aa: CSALVPPVTYNSPLHF
v_call: TRBV20-1
clone_size: -
j_call: TRBJ1-6
d_call: -